The clone carrying this T cell receptor beta chain has a handful of counts. What it recognizes is unknown. This record comes from a study of CD8 T cells in ankylosing spondylitis. Findings and caveats of the study: In peripheral blood, disease-linked CD8+ clones occurred at relatively low frequencies. A TCR beta motif of roughly eight highly homologous variants appeared characteristic of ankylosing spondylitis blood.

CDR3 size: 16 residues. V trimming: 4 bases; J trimming: 2 bases; junction bases outside the gene matches: 7. Germline assignment: CDR1 SEHNR and CDR2 FQNEAQ (reference sequence). Construction of TCR beta libraries was performed using quantitative 5'-RACE with molecular barcodes. TCRdb passed the 5' RACE reads through MiXCR, listing each CDR3 protein once. The sample lists roughly 400,000 distinct CDR3 sequences; more than 20% were seen once. This chain uses TRBV7-9 with TRBJ2-1; 8 bases are shared with TRBD1. The source material was blood, either unsorted or a sorted T cell fraction (not recorded which). The clonotype comes from a male donor with ankylosing spondylitis. CDR3 bases: TGTGCCAGCAGCTACACCGGGACAGGACCCTACAATGAGCAGTTCTTC. It yields the protein CASSYTGTGPYNEQFF.